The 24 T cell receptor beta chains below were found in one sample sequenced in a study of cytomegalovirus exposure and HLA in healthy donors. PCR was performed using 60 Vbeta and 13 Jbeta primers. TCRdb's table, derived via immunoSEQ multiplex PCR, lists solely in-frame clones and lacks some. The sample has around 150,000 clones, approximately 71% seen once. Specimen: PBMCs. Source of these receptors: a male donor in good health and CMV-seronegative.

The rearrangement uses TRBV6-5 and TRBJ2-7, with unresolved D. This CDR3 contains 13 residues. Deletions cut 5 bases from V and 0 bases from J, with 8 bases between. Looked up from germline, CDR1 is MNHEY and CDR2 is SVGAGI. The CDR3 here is CASSPEISYEQYF. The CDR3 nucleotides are TGTGCCAGCAGTCCGGAGATCTCCTACGAGCAGTACTTC.

The CDR3 DNA reads as TGTGCCAGCAGCCCAATAGGGGTCTTTTCTAACTATGGCTACACCTTC. It yields the protein CASSPIGVFSNYGYTF. This rearrangement joins TRBV5-6 to TRBJ1-2; D perhaps matches TRBD1 (5 bases). In germline, CDR1 is SGHDT, CDR2 YYEEEE. There are 16 residues in the CDR3. V gave up 4 bases and J gave up 0 bases, with 16 bases separating them.

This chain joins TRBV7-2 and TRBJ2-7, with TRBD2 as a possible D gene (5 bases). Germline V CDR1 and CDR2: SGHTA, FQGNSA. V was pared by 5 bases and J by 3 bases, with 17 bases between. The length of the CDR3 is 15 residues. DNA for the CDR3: TGTGCCAGCAGCCAAGCCCGGGGAGTACTCTACGAGCAGTACTTC. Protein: CASSQARGVLYEQYF.

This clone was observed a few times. The DNA for the CDR3 is TGTGCCAGTAGTACCGGGACAGGGGTGAACACTGAAGCTTTCTTT. Protein: CASSTGTGVNTEAFF. J is TRBJ1-1 and V is TRBV27; 10 positions match TRBD1. The CDR3 length is 15 residues. Germline lookup yields CDR1 MNHEY and CDR2 SMNVEV (reference sequence). With 9 bases clipped from V and 0 bases from J, the junction kept 7 bases outside the gene matches.

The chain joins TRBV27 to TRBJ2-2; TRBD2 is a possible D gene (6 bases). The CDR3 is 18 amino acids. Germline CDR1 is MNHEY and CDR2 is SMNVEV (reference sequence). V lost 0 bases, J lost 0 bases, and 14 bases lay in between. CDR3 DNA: TGTGCCAGCAGTTTATCGCGGGGTCGGAGAGCGAACACCGGGGAGCTGTTTTTT. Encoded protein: CASSLSRGRRANTGELFF.

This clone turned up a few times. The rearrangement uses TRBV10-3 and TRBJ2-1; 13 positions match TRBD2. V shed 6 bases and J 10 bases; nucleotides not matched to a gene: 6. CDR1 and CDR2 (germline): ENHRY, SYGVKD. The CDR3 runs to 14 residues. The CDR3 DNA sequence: TGTGCCATCAGCGGCGGACTAGCGGGAGTCGAGCAGTTCTTC. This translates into CAISGGLAGVEQFF.

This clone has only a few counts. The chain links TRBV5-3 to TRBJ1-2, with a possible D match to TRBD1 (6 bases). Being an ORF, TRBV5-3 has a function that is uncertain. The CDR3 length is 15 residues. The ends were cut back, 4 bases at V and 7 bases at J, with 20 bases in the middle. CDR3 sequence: CARSTNRDTPGGYTF. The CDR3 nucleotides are TGTGCCAGAAGCACCAACCGGGACACCCCGGGTGGCTACACCTTC.

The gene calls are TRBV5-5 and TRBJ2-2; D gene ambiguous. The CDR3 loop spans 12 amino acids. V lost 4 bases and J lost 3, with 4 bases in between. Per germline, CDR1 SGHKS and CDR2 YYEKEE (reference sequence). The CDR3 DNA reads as TGTGCCAGCAGCCCATACACCGGGGAGCTGTTTTTT. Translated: CASSPYTGELFF.

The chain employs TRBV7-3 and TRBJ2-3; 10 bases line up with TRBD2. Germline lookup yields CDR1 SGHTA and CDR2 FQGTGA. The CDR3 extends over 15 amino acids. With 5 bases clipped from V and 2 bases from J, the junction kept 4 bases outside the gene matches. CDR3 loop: CASSTTSGVTDTQYF. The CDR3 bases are TGTGCCAGCAGCACCACTAGCGGGGTCACAGATACGCAGTATTTT. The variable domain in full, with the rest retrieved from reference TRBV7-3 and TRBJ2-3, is GAGVSQTPSNKVTEKGKYVELRCDPISGHTALYWYRQSLGQGPEFLIYFQGTGAADDSGLPNDRFFAVRPEGSVSTLKIQRTERGDSAVYLCASSTTSGVTDTQYFGPGTRLTVL.

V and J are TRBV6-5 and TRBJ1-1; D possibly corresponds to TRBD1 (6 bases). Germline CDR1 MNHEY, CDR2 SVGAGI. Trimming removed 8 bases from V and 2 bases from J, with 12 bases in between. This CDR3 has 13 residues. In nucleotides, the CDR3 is TGTGCCAGCGGGCGGACAGCAAACACTGAAGCTTTCTTT. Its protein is CASGRTANTEAFF.

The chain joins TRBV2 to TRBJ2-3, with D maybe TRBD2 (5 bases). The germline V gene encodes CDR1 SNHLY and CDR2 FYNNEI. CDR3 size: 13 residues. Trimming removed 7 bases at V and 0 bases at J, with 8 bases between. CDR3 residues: CASKEESTDTQYF. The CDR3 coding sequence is TGTGCCAGCAAGGAGGAGAGCACAGATACGCAGTATTTT.

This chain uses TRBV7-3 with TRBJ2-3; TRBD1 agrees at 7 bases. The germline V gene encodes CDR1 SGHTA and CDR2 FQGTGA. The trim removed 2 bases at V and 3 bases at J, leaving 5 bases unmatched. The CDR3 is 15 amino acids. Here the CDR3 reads CASSLGTVRTDTQYF. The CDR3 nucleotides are TGTGCCAGCAGCTTAGGGACAGTAAGAACAGATACGCAGTATTTT.

Here the CDR3 DNA reads TGTGCCAGCAATGTGAGGTCACGGAATCAGCCCCAGCATTTT. It is translated as CASNVRSRNQPQHF. The rearrangement links TRBV2 to TRBJ1-5, with D uncertain. The V gene lost 7 bases and the J gene lost 4 bases, with 14 bases spanning the gap. The CDR3 totals 14 residues. Per the germline V gene, CDR1 is SNHLY and CDR2 is FYNNEI.

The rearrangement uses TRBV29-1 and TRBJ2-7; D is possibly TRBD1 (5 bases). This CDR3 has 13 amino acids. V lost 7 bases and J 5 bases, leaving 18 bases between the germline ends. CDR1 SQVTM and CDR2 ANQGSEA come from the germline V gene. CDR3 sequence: CSATPPGIDEQYF. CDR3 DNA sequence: TGCAGCGCCACCCCCCCAGGGATTGACGAGCAGTACTTC.

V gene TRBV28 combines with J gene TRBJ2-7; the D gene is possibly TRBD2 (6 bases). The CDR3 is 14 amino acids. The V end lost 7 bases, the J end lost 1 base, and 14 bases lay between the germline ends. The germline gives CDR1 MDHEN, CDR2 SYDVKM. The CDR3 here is CASIDPGASYEQYF. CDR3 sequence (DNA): TGTGCCAGCATCGACCCGGGAGCTTCCTACGAGCAGTACTTC.

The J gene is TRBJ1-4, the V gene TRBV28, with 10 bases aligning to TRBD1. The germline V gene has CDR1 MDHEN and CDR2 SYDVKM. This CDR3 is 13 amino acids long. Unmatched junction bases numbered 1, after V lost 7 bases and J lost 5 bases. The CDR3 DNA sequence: TGTGCCAGCACGGGACAGGGGAATGAAAAACTGTTTTTT. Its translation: CASTGQGNEKLFF. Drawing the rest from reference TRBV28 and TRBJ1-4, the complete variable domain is DVKVTQSSRYLVKRTGEKVFLECVQDMDHENMFWYRQDPGLGLRLIYFSYDVKMKEKGDIPEGYSVSREKKERFSLILESASTNQTSMYLCASTGQGNEKLFFGSGTQLSVL.

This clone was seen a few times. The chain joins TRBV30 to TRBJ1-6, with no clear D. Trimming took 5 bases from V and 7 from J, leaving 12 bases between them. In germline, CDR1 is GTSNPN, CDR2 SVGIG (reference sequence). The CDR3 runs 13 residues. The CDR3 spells CAWEGQPNSPLHF. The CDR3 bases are TGTGCCTGGGAGGGCCAGCCGAATTCACCCCTCCACTTT. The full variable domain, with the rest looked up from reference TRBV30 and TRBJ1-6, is SQTIHQWPATLVQPVGSPLSLECTVEGTSNPNLYWYRQAAGRGLQLLFYSVGIGQISSEVPQNLSASRPQDRQFILSSKKLLLSDSGFYLCAWEGQPNSPLHFGNGTRLTVT.

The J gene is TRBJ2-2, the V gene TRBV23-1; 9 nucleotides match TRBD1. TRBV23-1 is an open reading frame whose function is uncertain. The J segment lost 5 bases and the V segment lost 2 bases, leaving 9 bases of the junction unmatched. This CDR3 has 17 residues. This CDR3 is CASSQTVDRGETGELFF. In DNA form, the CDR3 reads TGCGCCAGCAGTCAAACGGTAGACAGGGGGGAAACCGGGGAGCTGTTTTTT.

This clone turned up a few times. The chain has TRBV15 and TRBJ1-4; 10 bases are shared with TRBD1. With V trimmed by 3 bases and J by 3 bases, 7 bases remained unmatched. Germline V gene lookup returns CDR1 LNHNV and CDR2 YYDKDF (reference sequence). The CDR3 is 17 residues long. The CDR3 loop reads CATSSLGTGASNEKLFF. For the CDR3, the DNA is TGTGCCACCAGCAGCCTCGGGACAGGGGCCTCTAATGAAAAACTGTTTTTT.

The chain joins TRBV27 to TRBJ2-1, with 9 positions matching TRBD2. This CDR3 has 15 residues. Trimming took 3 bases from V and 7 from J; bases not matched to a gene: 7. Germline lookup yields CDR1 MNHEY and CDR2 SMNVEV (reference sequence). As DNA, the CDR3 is TGTGCCAGCAGTTTGGCGGGAGGGCCTCGGAATGAGCAGTTCTTC. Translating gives CASSLAGGPRNEQFF.

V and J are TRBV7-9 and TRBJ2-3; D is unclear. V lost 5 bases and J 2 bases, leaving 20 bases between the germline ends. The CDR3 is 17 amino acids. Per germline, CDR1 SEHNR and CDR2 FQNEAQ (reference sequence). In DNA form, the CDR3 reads TGTGCCAGCAGCACTGGAGTTAGCCAGTTTTTCACAGATACGCAGTATTTT. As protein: CASSTGVSQFFTDTQYF.

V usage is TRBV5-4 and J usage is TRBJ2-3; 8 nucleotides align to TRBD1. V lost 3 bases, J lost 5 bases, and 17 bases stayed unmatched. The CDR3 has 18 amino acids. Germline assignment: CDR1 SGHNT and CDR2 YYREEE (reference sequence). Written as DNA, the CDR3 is TGTGCCAGCAGCTCCGACTTGGGACAGGCGGCTTTTAGAGATACGCAGTATTTT. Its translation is CASSSDLGQAAFRDTQYF.

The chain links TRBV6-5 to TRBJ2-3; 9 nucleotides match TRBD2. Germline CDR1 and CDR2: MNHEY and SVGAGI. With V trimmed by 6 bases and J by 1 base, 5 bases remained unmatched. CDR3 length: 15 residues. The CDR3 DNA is TGTGCCAGCAGCCAGAGCGGGGGGCGCACAGATACGCAGTATTTT. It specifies CASSQSGGRTDTQYF.

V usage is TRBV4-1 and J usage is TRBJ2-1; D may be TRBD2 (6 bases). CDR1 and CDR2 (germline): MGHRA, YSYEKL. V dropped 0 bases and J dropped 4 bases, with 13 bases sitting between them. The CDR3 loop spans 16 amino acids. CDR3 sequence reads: CASSQDVREIYNEQFF. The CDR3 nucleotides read TGCGCCAGCAGCCAAGATGTACGGGAGATTTACAATGAGCAGTTCTTC.